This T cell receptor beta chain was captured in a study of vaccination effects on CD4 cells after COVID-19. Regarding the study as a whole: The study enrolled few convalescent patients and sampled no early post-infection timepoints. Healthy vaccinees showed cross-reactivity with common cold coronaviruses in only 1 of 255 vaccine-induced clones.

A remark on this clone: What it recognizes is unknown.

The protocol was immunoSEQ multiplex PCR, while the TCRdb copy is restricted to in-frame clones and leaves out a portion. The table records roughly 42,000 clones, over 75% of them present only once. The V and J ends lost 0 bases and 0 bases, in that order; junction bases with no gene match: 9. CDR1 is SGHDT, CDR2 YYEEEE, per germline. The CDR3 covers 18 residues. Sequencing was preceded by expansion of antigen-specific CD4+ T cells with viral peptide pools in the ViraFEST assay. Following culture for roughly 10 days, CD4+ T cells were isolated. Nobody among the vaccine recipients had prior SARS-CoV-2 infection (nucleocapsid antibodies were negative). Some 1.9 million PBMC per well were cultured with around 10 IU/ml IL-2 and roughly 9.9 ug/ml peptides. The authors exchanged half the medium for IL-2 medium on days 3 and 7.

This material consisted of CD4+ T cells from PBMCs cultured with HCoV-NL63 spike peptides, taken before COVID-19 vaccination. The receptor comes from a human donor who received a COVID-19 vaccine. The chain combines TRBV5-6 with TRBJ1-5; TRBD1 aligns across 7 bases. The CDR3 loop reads CASSLGPGQINSNQPQHF. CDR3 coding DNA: TGTGCCAGCAGCTTGGGTCCGGGACAGATTAATAGCAATCAGCCCCAGCATTTT.